A single sample is the source of the 6 T cell receptor beta chains below, sequenced in a study of T cell repertoires in cytomegalovirus infection. TCRdb re-analysed the reads in MiXCR, keeping a single row per CDR3 protein. Of about 530,000 distinct CDR3 sequences listed, about 25% are singletons. The specimen was PBMCs. The receptors originated from a human donor in good health (CMV status not recorded). Some clones in this sample may be carry-over from other donors' samples.

V and J are TRBV14 and TRBJ2-1, with D maybe TRBD2 (6 bases). Trimming took off 1 base at V and 7 bases at J, with 17 bases between the two ends. Germline CDR1 reads SGHDN; CDR2 reads FVKESK. The CDR3 runs 16 residues. The CDR3 loop is CASSQVWDLGKNEQFF. In DNA, the CDR3 is TGTGCCAGCAGCCAAGTATGGGACTTGGGAAAAAATGAGCAGTTCTTC.

In nucleotides, the CDR3 is TGTGCCAGCAGTATGCGACCGAGCTCCTACGAGCAGTACTTC. It codes for CASSMRPSSYEQYF. The chain recombines TRBV28 with TRBJ2-7; D unclear. Germline CDR1 and CDR2: MDHEN and SYDVKM. V dropped 5 bases and J dropped 0 bases, with 11 bases sitting between them. The CDR3 has 14 amino acids.

The chain couples TRBV29-1 to TRBJ2-3, with TRBD2 identical over 7 bases. V trimming: 4 bases; J trimming: 3 bases; junction bases outside the gene matches: 7. There are 14 residues in the CDR3. The V gene's germline CDR1 is SQVTM and CDR2 ANQGSEA. CDR3 bases: TGCAGCGTTGGGCCAGCGGGATGGACAGATACGCAGTATTTT. Translated, it gives CSVGPAGWTDTQYF.

This clonotype was detected ten times or more. The rearrangement joins TRBV7-2 to TRBJ2-5; 7 bases agree with TRBD1. This CDR3 contains 15 residues. V trimming: 1 base; J trimming: 4 bases; junction bases outside the gene matches: 6. The V gene's germline CDR1 is SGHTA and CDR2 FQGNSA. This chain's CDR3 is CASSLEQGMIETQYF. The CDR3 DNA reads as TGTGCCAGCAGCTTAGAACAGGGGATGATAGAGACCCAGTACTTC.

The chain employs TRBV20-1 and TRBJ2-1; 9 positions agree with TRBD2. With 4 bases clipped from V and 4 bases from J, the junction kept 8 bases outside the gene matches. CDR1 is DFQATT and CDR2 is SNEGSKA in the germline V gene (reference sequence). The CDR3 totals 15 residues. The CDR3 DNA reads as TGCAGTGCTATCCCCGTGACTAGCGGATACAATGAGCAGTTCTTC. Translated: CSAIPVTSGYNEQFF.

V is TRBV28 and J is TRBJ2-5; D may match TRBD1 or TRBD2 (5 bases each). This CDR3 contains 14 residues. The V gene lost 11 bases and the J gene lost 3 bases, with 19 bases spanning the gap. Germline V gene lookup returns CDR1 MDHEN and CDR2 SYDVKM. This chain's CDR3 is CASGQVHSKETQYF. The CDR3, as DNA: TGTGCCTCGGGGCAGGTCCATTCGAAAGAGACCCAGTACTTC.